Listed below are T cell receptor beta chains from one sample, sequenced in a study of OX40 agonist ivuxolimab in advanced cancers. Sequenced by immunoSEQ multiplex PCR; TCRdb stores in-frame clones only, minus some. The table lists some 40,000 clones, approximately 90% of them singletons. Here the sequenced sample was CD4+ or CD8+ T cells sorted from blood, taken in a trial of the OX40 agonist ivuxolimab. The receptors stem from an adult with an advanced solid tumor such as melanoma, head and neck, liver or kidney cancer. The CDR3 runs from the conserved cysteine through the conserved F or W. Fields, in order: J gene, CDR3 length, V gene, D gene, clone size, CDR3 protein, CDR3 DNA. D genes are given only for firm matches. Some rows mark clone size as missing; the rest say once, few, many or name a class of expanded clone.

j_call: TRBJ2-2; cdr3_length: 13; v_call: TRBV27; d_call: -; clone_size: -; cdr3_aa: CASSLVNTGELFF; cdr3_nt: TGTGCCAGCAGTTTGGTTAACACCGGGGAGCTGTTTTTT
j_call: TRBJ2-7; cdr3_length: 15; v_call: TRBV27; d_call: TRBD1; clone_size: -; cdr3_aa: CASSSTGTGDYEQYF; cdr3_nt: TGTGCCAGCAGTTCCACCGGGACAGGGGACTACGAGCAGTACTTC
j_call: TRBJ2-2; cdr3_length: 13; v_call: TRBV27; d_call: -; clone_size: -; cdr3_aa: CASSYANTGELFF; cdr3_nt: TGTGCCAGCAGTTATGCGAACACCGGGGAGCTGTTTTTT
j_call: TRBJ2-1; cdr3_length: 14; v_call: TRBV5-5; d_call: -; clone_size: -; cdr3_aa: CASSLELDYNEQFF; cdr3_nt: TGTGCCAGCAGCTTAGAACTAGACTACAATGAGCAGTTCTTC
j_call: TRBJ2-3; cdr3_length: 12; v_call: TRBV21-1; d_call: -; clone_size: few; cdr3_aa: CASSNGGDTQYF; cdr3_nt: TGTGCCAGCAGCAACGGAGGAGATACGCAGTATTTT
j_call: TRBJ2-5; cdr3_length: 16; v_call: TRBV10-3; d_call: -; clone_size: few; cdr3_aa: CAISEGPGPKEETQYF; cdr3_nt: TGTGCCATCAGTGAGGGACCGGGGCCGAAGGAAGAGACCCAGTACTTC
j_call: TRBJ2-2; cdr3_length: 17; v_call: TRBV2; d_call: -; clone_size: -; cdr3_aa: CASNKGLEMPYTGELFF; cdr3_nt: TGTGCCAGCAATAAGGGCCTCGAGATGCCGTACACCGGGGAGCTGTTTTTT
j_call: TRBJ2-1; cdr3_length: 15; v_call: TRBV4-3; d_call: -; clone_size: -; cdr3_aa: CASSQESGEDNEQFF; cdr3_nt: TGCGCCAGCAGCCAAGAAAGTGGGGAAGACAATGAGCAGTTCTTC
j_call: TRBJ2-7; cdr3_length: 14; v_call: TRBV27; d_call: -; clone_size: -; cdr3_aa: CASSSPSGVYEQYF; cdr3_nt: TGTGCCAGCAGTTCCCCCTCGGGGGTGTACGAGCAGTACTTC
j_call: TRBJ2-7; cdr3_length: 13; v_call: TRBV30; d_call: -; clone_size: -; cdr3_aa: CAWSWDNTGEQYF; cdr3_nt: TGTGCCTGGAGTTGGGACAACACGGGCGAGCAGTACTTC
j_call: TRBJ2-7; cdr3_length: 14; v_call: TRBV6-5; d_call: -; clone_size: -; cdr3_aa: CASSEALGGYEQYF; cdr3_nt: TGTGCCAGCAGTGAGGCTCTAGGGGGCTACGAGCAGTACTTC
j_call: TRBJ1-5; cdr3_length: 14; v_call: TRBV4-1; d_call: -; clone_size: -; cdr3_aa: CASSQTQINQPQHF; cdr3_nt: TGCGCCAGCAGCCAAACTCAGATTAATCAGCCCCAGCATTTT
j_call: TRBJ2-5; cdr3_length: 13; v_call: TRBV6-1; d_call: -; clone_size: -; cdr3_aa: CASTAAVEETQYF; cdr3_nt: TGTGCCAGCACCGCGGCCGTCGAAGAGACCCAGTACTTC